This paragraph reports one T cell receptor beta chain. This sample is part of a study of shared clonotypes between healthy human individuals. The method was immunoSEQ multiplex PCR; TCRdb's version includes in-frame clones alone and lacks a portion of them. The table includes 550,000 to 700,000 clones, more than 70% detected once. The TCR was taken from a woman aged 30 to 39 in good health. Sequenced: memory CD4+ T cells sorted from blood. Subset here: CD45RA-negative fraction.

DNA of the CDR3: TGTGCCAGCAGCCATGGCACAGCGAACACCGGGGAGCTGTTTTTT. This translates into CASSHGTANTGELFF. This chain joins TRBV5-5 and TRBJ2-2; no definite D call. Trimming shortened V by 4 bases and J by 0 bases, and 10 bases separated the two germline ends. The CDR3 has 15 amino acids. Germline CDR1 and CDR2: SGHKS and YYEKEE (reference sequence). The full variable domain, with the rest looked up from reference TRBV5-5 and TRBJ2-2, is DAGVTQSPTHLIKTRGQQVTLRCSPISGHKSVSWYQQVLGQGPQFIFQYYEKEERGRGNFPDRFSARQFPNYSSELNVNALLLGDSALYLCASSHGTANTGELFFGEGSRLTVL.